The entry that follows covers one T cell receptor (beta chain) sequence. Repeated repertoire sampling spanned the course of chemoradiotherapy. Germline V gene sequence: CDR1 LNHDA, CDR2 SQIVND (reference sequence). The CDR3 sequence is 16 residues long. The V and J ends lost 7 bases and 1 base, in that order; junction bases with no gene match: 8. This specimen comes from a study of chemoradiotherapy in HPV16-positive cancers. TCRdb's copy holds only in-frame clones and misses some; the assay was immunoSEQ multiplex PCR. Of around 30,000 clones listed, approximately 90% are singletons. The source material was blood, sampled from a patient who underwent chemoradiotherapy. The chain employs TRBV19 and TRBJ2-1; 9 positions agree with TRBD1. This TCR derives from a human donor with HPV-associated anogenital cancer. The CDR3 DNA follows: TGTGCCAGTACCCTAGGACAGGGGTGGTCCTACAATGAGCAGTTCTTC. This codes for CASTLGQGWSYNEQFF.